This is a list of T cell receptor beta chains from one sample in a study of post-analysis software for immune sequencing data. TCRdb independently ran MiXCR on the PCR reads; one entry per CDR3 protein. This table holds 750,000 to 950,000 distinct CDR3 sequences, about 45% found once. The sequenced sample consisted of blood. The receptors were sampled from a girl aged 5-17 years with multiple sclerosis. CDR3s include the opening cysteine and the closing phenylalanine or tryptophan. Each record gives: CDR3 protein, D gene, V gene, J gene. D genes are given only for firm matches.

CDR3aa: CASSHPTSGSYEQYF; d_gene: TRBD2; v_gene: TRBV3-1; j_gene: TRBJ2-7
CDR3aa: CASSPGWSYEQYF; d_gene: .; v_gene: TRBV7-9; j_gene: TRBJ2-7
CDR3aa: CASSGTGLAGSAYEQYF; d_gene: TRBD2; v_gene: TRBV7-9; j_gene: TRBJ2-7
CDR3aa: CASSDGSKETQYF; d_gene: .; v_gene: TRBV6-4; j_gene: TRBJ2-5
CDR3aa: CASSSSGSYSYNEQFF; d_gene: .; v_gene: TRBV28; j_gene: TRBJ2-1
CDR3aa: CASSPTERRTDTQYF; d_gene: .; v_gene: TRBV9; j_gene: TRBJ2-3
CDR3aa: CAISDHTTDTQYF; d_gene: .; v_gene: TRBV10-3; j_gene: TRBJ2-3
CDR3aa: CSAPPPGGDNQPQHF; d_gene: TRBD1; v_gene: TRBV20-1; j_gene: TRBJ1-5
CDR3aa: CATSRRQGSSYEQYF; d_gene: TRBD1; v_gene: TRBV15; j_gene: TRBJ2-7
CDR3aa: CSATASSEQYF; d_gene: .; v_gene: TRBV20-1; j_gene: TRBJ2-7
CDR3aa: CASSHKTPEAFF; d_gene: .; v_gene: TRBV11-1; j_gene: TRBJ1-1
CDR3aa: CASSRQGVHTDTQYF; d_gene: TRBD1; v_gene: TRBV2; j_gene: TRBJ2-3
CDR3aa: CASSPPSGSTDTQYF; d_gene: .; v_gene: TRBV2; j_gene: TRBJ2-3
CDR3aa: CASSEGLALSSTPYNEQFF; d_gene: TRBD2; v_gene: TRBV6-1; j_gene: TRBJ2-1
CDR3aa: CASSPKLNGNEQFF; d_gene: .; v_gene: TRBV7-2; j_gene: TRBJ2-1
CDR3aa: CASGGDNYGYTF; d_gene: .; v_gene: TRBV28; j_gene: TRBJ1-2
CDR3aa: CASSLAAGAKNIQYF; d_gene: .; v_gene: TRBV5-6; j_gene: TRBJ2-4
CDR3aa: CASSRGVGEQFF; d_gene: TRBD2; v_gene: TRBV10-1; j_gene: TRBJ2-1
CDR3aa: CASSSDTVRGYTF; d_gene: .; v_gene: TRBV5-1; j_gene: TRBJ1-2
CDR3aa: CASSPDFQETQYF; d_gene: .; v_gene: TRBV10-1; j_gene: TRBJ2-5
CDR3aa: CAIRTGTGPSDTQYF; d_gene: .; v_gene: TRBV10-3; j_gene: TRBJ2-3
CDR3aa: CASSAGQGDEAFF; d_gene: TRBD1; v_gene: TRBV9; j_gene: TRBJ1-1
CDR3aa: CASSYPGLAGALGAKNIQYF; d_gene: TRBD2; v_gene: TRBV5-4; j_gene: TRBJ2-4
CDR3aa: CASSSPRGPQHF; d_gene: .; v_gene: TRBV27; j_gene: TRBJ1-5
CDR3aa: CASTFDLNYGYTF; d_gene: .; v_gene: TRBV10-2; j_gene: TRBJ1-2
CDR3aa: CASSLGLGLAGREQYF; d_gene: TRBD2; v_gene: TRBV7-8; j_gene: TRBJ2-5
CDR3aa: CSAAGQTYEQYF; d_gene: .; v_gene: TRBV20-1; j_gene: TRBJ2-7
CDR3aa: CASSSGLAEALAKNIQYF; d_gene: TRBD2; v_gene: TRBV7-2; j_gene: TRBJ2-4
CDR3aa: CASSQPPKGEGETQYF; d_gene: .; v_gene: TRBV4-2; j_gene: TRBJ2-5
CDR3aa: CATSRDVRDNNEQFF; d_gene: .; v_gene: TRBV15; j_gene: TRBJ2-1
CDR3aa: CASSQVRLAGPNEQFF; d_gene: TRBD2; v_gene: TRBV3-1; j_gene: TRBJ2-1
CDR3aa: CASSYSLGTGAYNEQFF; d_gene: TRBD1; v_gene: TRBV7-2; j_gene: TRBJ2-1
CDR3aa: CSAEKNRETRNEQFF; d_gene: .; v_gene: TRBV29-1; j_gene: TRBJ2-1
CDR3aa: CASTTGGSGSGYEQYF; d_gene: TRBD2; v_gene: TRBV28; j_gene: TRBJ2-7
CDR3aa: CATSDSDSQETQYF; d_gene: .; v_gene: TRBV24-1; j_gene: TRBJ2-5
CDR3aa: CASSLESPPWNTGELFF; d_gene: .; v_gene: TRBV27; j_gene: TRBJ2-2
CDR3aa: CSAREYEQYF; d_gene: .; v_gene: TRBV20-1; j_gene: TRBJ2-7
CDR3aa: CASSQALTQYF; d_gene: .; v_gene: TRBV14; j_gene: .
CDR3aa: CASSQEEGASTELFF; d_gene: .; v_gene: TRBV4-3; j_gene: TRBJ1-4
CDR3aa: CASSVGLVSYEQYF; d_gene: TRBD2; v_gene: TRBV9; j_gene: TRBJ2-7
CDR3aa: CAISGFLVGTDTQYF; d_gene: .; v_gene: TRBV10-3; j_gene: TRBJ2-3
CDR3aa: CAISPTSGRMSYNEQFF; d_gene: TRBD2; v_gene: TRBV10-3; j_gene: TRBJ2-1
CDR3aa: CASSVVTSGEQYF; d_gene: TRBD2; v_gene: TRBV9; j_gene: TRBJ2-7